Each of the 12 T cell receptor beta chains below was sequenced from the same sample in a study of cytomegalovirus exposure and HLA in healthy donors. The PCR employed 60 Vbeta primers together with 13 Jbeta primers. Sequencing was performed with immunoSEQ multiplex PCR; in TCRdb, only in-frame clones are kept and a portion is missing. The table includes over 110,000 clones, around 78% detected once. Sequenced material: PBMCs. Receptors were obtained from a woman in her thirties or forties in good health and CMV-seropositive.

The chain has TRBV10-3 and TRBJ1-4; 10 bases fit TRBD1. The trim removed 0 bases at V and 3 bases at J, leaving 13 bases unmatched. CDR1 is ENHRY, CDR2 SYGVKD, per germline. CDR3 length equals 20 residues. The CDR3 sequence: CAISESALRDRGAPNEKLFF. The CDR3 nucleotides are TGTGCCATCAGTGAGTCGGCTCTTCGGGACAGGGGCGCCCCTAATGAAAAACTGTTTTTT.

The chain joins TRBV10-2 to TRBJ2-5, with 8 bases that match TRBD2. The DNA end is more similar to TRBJ2-7, so the J call may be wrong. This CDR3 has 14 amino acids. CDR1 and CDR2 from the germline V gene are WSHSY and SAAADI. The CDR3 spells CASSGGTRRNEQYF. CDR3 in DNA: TGCGCCAGCAGTGGGGGGACTAGACGTAACGAGCAGTACTTC.

This chain connects TRBV6-6 to TRBJ1-2, with D possibly being TRBD1 (5 bases). Germline CDR1 and CDR2: MNHNY and SVGAGI (reference sequence). This CDR3 is 14 amino acids long. The V end was cut by 8 bases, the J end by 8 bases, with 21 bases between. CDR3 sequence reads: CASGQEGRREGYTF. In nucleotides, the CDR3 is TGTGCCAGCGGCCAGGAGGGGCGTCGAGAGGGCTACACCTTC.

The chain has TRBV6-4 and TRBJ1-4, with 9 nucleotides matching TRBD1. The V gene's germline CDR1 is MRHNA and CDR2 SNTAGT. The CDR3 has 15 residues. The ends lost 4 bases at V and 6 bases at J; junction bases unmatched: 6. In nucleotides, the CDR3 is TGTGCCAGCAGTGTTTCGGGACAGGGTGATGAAAAACTGTTTTTT. As protein: CASSVSGQGDEKLFF.

The V and J genes are TRBV7-2 and TRBJ1-5; 7 positions agree with TRBD1. CDR1 and CDR2 (germline): SGHTA, FQGNSA. With V trimmed by 5 bases and J by 0 bases, 4 bases remained unmatched. This CDR3 spans 15 amino acids. The CDR3 sequence: CASSLWDSSNQPQHF. The CDR3 DNA is TGTGCCAGCAGCCTTTGGGACAGTAGCAATCAGCCCCAGCATTTT.

The rearrangement uses TRBV19 and TRBJ1-2; 7 positions match TRBD1. The CDR3 has 13 residues. Unmatched junction bases numbered 4, after V lost 7 bases and J lost 2 bases. The germline CDR1 and CDR2 sequences are LNHDA and SQIVND (reference sequence). CDR3 in DNA: TGTGCCAGTACCGAACAGGGGAACTATGGCTACACCTTC. Protein: CASTEQGNYGYTF.

The V call is TRBV15, the J call TRBJ2-7; 9 bases match TRBD2. Germline CDR1 and CDR2: LNHNV and YYDKDF (reference sequence). Trimming took 0 bases from V and 3 from J; bases not matched to a gene: 6. The CDR3 is 16 residues long. The CDR3 spells CATSRDQVSGSYEQYF. The CDR3 nucleotides read TGTGCCACCAGCAGAGATCAGGTTAGCGGGAGCTACGAGCAGTACTTC.

CDR3 sequence (DNA): TGTGCCAGTAGTATAGCTGGAGCGGGGAGCACAGATACGCAGTATTTT. It codes for CASSIAGAGSTDTQYF. V usage is TRBV19 and J usage is TRBJ2-3; 7 nucleotides align to TRBD2. Per the germline V gene, CDR1 is LNHDA and CDR2 is SQIVND (reference sequence). With V trimmed by 1 base and J by 0 bases, 4 bases remained unmatched. CDR3 length equals 16 residues.

The chain recombines TRBV28 with TRBJ2-1, with a weak D call TRBD2 (6 bases). Looked up from germline, CDR1 is MDHEN and CDR2 is SYDVKM. Trimming cost V 2 bases and J 4 bases, with 18 bases left between them. The CDR3 is made up of 17 amino acids. In nucleotides, the CDR3 is TGTGCCAGCAGTTTAGGGGGAAGACTAGAGACTTACAATGAGCAGTTCTTC. It codes for CASSLGGRLETYNEQFF.

V usage is TRBV28 and J usage is TRBJ2-4; 9 positions match TRBD2. Germline V gives CDR1 MDHEN, CDR2 SYDVKM. Trimming removed 5 bases from V and 4 bases from J; junction bases left unmatched: 6. The CDR3 sequence is 15 residues long. Here the CDR3 DNA reads TGTGCCAGCAGTGACCCCAGCGGGAGGAAAAACATTCAGTACTTC. Translation gives CASSDPSGRKNIQYF.

V is TRBV5-1 and J is TRBJ2-3; D might be TRBD2 (6 bases). The CDR3 runs to 14 residues. Germline V gene sequence: CDR1 SGHRS, CDR2 YFSETQ. V was shortened by 2 bases and J by 1 base, with 8 bases between the two germline ends. The CDR3 loop reads CASSFSSGTDTQYF. For the CDR3, the DNA is TGCGCCAGCAGCTTCTCTAGCGGCACAGATACGCAGTATTTT.

This clone was seen a handful of times. The chain recombines TRBV18 with TRBJ2-5; 12 bases align to TRBD1. The CDR3 spans 15 residues. Germline V gives CDR1 KGHSH, CDR2 LQKENI. The ends lost 3 bases at V and 1 base at J; junction bases unmatched: 0. CDR3 sequence reads: CASSPGQGAQETQYF. The CDR3 DNA reads TGTGCCAGCTCACCGGGACAGGGGGCCCAAGAGACCCAGTACTTC.